The rows below give T cell receptor beta chains drawn from one sample of a study of metastatic and nonmetastatic thyroid tumors. Using MiXCR, TCRdb reanalyzed the PCR reads. This table holds under 35,000 clones, roughly 20% found once. Sequenced: blood. These receptors were obtained from a female donor with papillary thyroid cancer or a benign thyroid nodule (not recorded which). Some clones in this sample may be carry-over from other donors' samples. CDR3s include the opening cysteine and the closing phenylalanine or tryptophan. D genes are given only for firm matches. Part of the rows lack a size; the others show once, few, many or a class for expanded clones.

cdr3_nt cdr3_aa j_call clone_size v_call d_call
TGCGCCAGCAGCCAAGGAAGGCAGGGGGGAGATGGCTACACCTTC CASSQGRQGGDGYTF TRBJ1-2 many TRBV4-3 TRBD1
TGTGCCAGCAGTTTATCAGCCAGCTATGGCTACACCTTC CASSLSASYGYTF TRBJ1-2 few TRBV27 -
TGTGCCAGCAGCCAAGACGGGACGGCATGGGGGGGGTACGAGCAGTACTTC CASSQDGTAWGGYEQYF TRBJ2-7 - TRBV3-1 TRBD2
TGCGCCAGCAGCCAAGATTTCAGCCTGCCCAATCAGCCCCAGCATTTT CASSQDFSLPNQPQHF TRBJ1-5 many TRBV4-3 -
TGTGCCAGCACCCGACAGGGCTACGAGCAGTACTTC CASTRQGYEQYF TRBJ2-7 medium-sized TRBV2 TRBD1
TGTGCCAGCAGCCGACCGGGACAGGGGATTTGGGCTAACTATGGCTACATCTTC CASSRPGQGIWANYGYIF TRBJ1-2 many TRBV16 TRBD1
TGTGCCAGCAGCCCCCGGATGCGAATGGAAAATTCACCCCTCCACTTT CASSPRMRMENSPLHF TRBJ1-6 once TRBV11-1 -
TGTGCCAGCAGCTCGGACAACGACGTAGCTACCTATGGCTACACCTTC CASSSDNDVATYGYTF TRBJ1-2 - TRBV7-8 -
TGCGCCAGCAGCTTAGGACCTGCGGGACGCACAACGGTCTCTGAAGCTTTCTTT CASSLGPAGRTTVSEAFF TRBJ1-1 many TRBV5-1 -
TGTGCCAGCAGCTTAGATCGCGGGGGTCTCCGAGAGACCCAGTACTTC CASSLDRGGLRETQYF TRBJ2-5 once TRBV11-2 TRBD2
TGTGCCAGTAGCAGTCAGACAACTAATGAAAAACTGTTTTTT CASSSQTTNEKLFF TRBJ1-4 many TRBV19 -
TGCAGTGCTAGAGTCACCGAGCGGGGGGGCCTTCGTGAGACCCAGTACTTC CSARVTERGGLRETQYF TRBJ2-5 many TRBV20-1 TRBD2
TGTGCCAGCATCCCGGACAGGGCAACCTACAATGAGCAGTTCTTC CASIPDRATYNEQFF TRBJ2-1 many TRBV7-9 TRBD1
TGTGCCAGCAGCGTAGGCGGTACTCGGTCCTACAATGAGCAGTTCTTC CASSVGGTRSYNEQFF TRBJ2-1 many TRBV7-2 -
TGCAGTGCTAGGGAAACCCAGGGGAGTAATTCACCCCTCCACTTT CSARETQGSNSPLHF TRBJ1-6 many TRBV20-1 -
TGTGCCAGCAGCCGCTCTACGGGCCTGGCGGGAGGGCCCTACGAGCAGTACTTC CASSRSTGLAGGPYEQYF TRBJ2-7 many TRBV7-8 TRBD2
TGTGCCAGCAGCCCCCTAGGACAGGGTGCGCAGCCCCAGCATTTT CASSPLGQGAQPQHF TRBJ1-5 many TRBV3-1 TRBD1
TGTGCCAGTAGTATCCCGGCTCGACTCTCCGGGGAGCAGTTCTTC CASSIPARLSGEQFF TRBJ2-1 many TRBV19 -
TGTGCCAGCAAGGGTCACATGAACACTGAAGCTTTCTTT CASKGHMNTEAFF TRBJ1-1 many TRBV6-2/TRBV6-3 -
TGCGCCAGCAGCCAAGAACCGGGACCTACCTACGAGCAGTACTTC CASSQEPGPTYEQYF TRBJ2-7 once TRBV4-1 -
TGCGCCAGCAGCCGCACCGGGACAGGGGATTTATCCTATAATTCACCCCTCCACTTT CASSRTGTGDLSYNSPLHF TRBJ1-6 many TRBV5-1 TRBD1
TGTGCCAGCAGCTTGAACTACGAGCAGTACTTC CASSLNYEQYF TRBJ2-7 medium-sized TRBV7-2 -
TGCGCCAGCAGCCAAGGCCAGGGGAATGGCGAGCAGTACTTC CASSQGQGNGEQYF TRBJ2-7 - TRBV4-1 -
TGTGCCTGGAGGGGAAAAGGGACCGGCGGGGAGCTGTTTTTT CAWRGKGTGGELFF TRBJ2-2 - TRBV30 -
TGTGCCAGCAGGGAACAAACAGGGAATAATCAGCCCCAGCATTTT CASREQTGNNQPQHF TRBJ1-5 many TRBV6-1 -
TGTGCCAGCAGTTCCCGACAGGGCAACTTCTATGGCTACACCTTC CASSSRQGNFYGYTF TRBJ1-2 many TRBV12-3/TRBV12-4 TRBD1
TGTGCCAGCAGTTGGAGCAGTTATCCCTACGAGCAGTACTTC CASSWSSYPYEQYF TRBJ2-7 many TRBV12-3/TRBV12-4 -
TGTGCCAGCAGCGAACAGGGATTACGGGAGACCCAGTACTTC CASSEQGLRETQYF TRBJ2-5 - TRBV11-2 -
TGCAGTGCTAGAGATGGCGGGGGAGGTACCGGGGAGCTGTTTTTT CSARDGGGGTGELFF TRBJ2-2 many TRBV20-1 TRBD2
TGTGCCAGCAGTGCCGACAGCCTCTATGGCTACACCTTC CASSADSLYGYTF TRBJ1-2 many TRBV6-1 -
TGCGCCAGCAGCCAAGATAGGAGACTGTTCTACGAGCAGTACTTC CASSQDRRLFYEQYF TRBJ2-7 - TRBV4-1 -
TGCGCCAGCAGTGAGGACAGGCTTGGCTACACCTTC CASSEDRLGYTF TRBJ1-2 many TRBV10-2 -
TGCGCCAGCAGCCTAAACGCGCAGAGCTCTGGAAACACCATATATTTT CASSLNAQSSGNTIYF TRBJ1-3 many TRBV4-1 -
TGCAGTGCTAGAGTAGCAAGGAGGTACGAGCAGTACTTC CSARVARRYEQYF TRBJ2-7 - TRBV20-1 -
TGCGCCAGCAGCTTGGGCCACGAGCAGTACTTC CASSLGHEQYF TRBJ2-7 many TRBV5-1 -
TGCAGTGCTCATGACCCGGCGGGGTCCTACGAGCAGTACTTC CSAHDPAGSYEQYF TRBJ2-7 medium-sized TRBV20-1 -
TGCAGTGCTAGAGATGGAGAGGGTATCCCCTACGAGCAGTACTTC CSARDGEGIPYEQYF TRBJ2-7 many TRBV20-1 -
TGTGCCAGCAGCCGGGACAGGGACTCACCTGGAAACACCATATATTTT CASSRDRDSPGNTIYF TRBJ1-3 - TRBV6-1 TRBD1
TGTGCCAGCAGTTACTACACAGATACGCAGTATTTT CASSYYTDTQYF TRBJ2-3 few TRBV6-2/TRBV6-3 -
TGCAGTGCTAGAGATATCGTTAGCGGCGATGAGCAGTTCTTC CSARDIVSGDEQFF TRBJ2-1 - TRBV20-1 -
TGTGCCACTAAGGTGACAGGCTCAACCTACGAGCAGTACTTC CATKVTGSTYEQYF TRBJ2-7 many TRBV19 -
TGCAGCGTACGGCAGGGGTTCAGGTCCTACAATGAGCAGTTCTTC CSVRQGFRSYNEQFF TRBJ2-1 - TRBV29-1 -
TGTGCCAGCAGCCCAAGAGTGGGGGGCGGGAGTGAGAATGAGCAGTTCTTC CASSPRVGGGSENEQFF TRBJ2-1 once TRBV11-2 -
TGTGCCAGCATGGAGGGGTTTAGCTCCTACAATGAGCAGTTCTTC CASMEGFSSYNEQFF TRBJ2-1 medium-sized TRBV6-1 -
TGTGCCAGCAGCTTGGTAGAGGGGTATGGCTACACCTTC CASSLVEGYGYTF TRBJ1-2 many TRBV5-4 -
TGTGCCAGCAGCCAAACATCCGACAGGGTGGACGGTGAAGCTTTCTTT CASSQTSDRVDGEAFF TRBJ1-1 - TRBV4-2 TRBD1
TGTGCCAGCAGCTTAAGCGGACAGGGTACCCAATCTCGCTATAATTCACCCCTCCACTTT CASSLSGQGTQSRYNSPLHF TRBJ1-6 many TRBV7-3 TRBD1
TGTGCCAGCTCACCACCGGTTTCAGGGGACACTGAAGCTTTCTTT CASSPPVSGDTEAFF TRBJ1-1 many TRBV18 -
TGTGCCAGCAGCTTAGAACCGGAGTATGGCTACACCTTC CASSLEPEYGYTF TRBJ1-2 many TRBV7-2 -
TGTGCCATCAGTTTAAGGGGACTAGCGACTGACACCGGGCAGCTGTTTTTT CAISLRGLATDTGQLFF TRBJ2-2 - TRBV10-3 TRBD2
TGTGCCAGCAGCGTAGAGGGCAGGGCCTATGGCTACACCTTC CASSVEGRAYGYTF TRBJ1-2 - TRBV9 -
TGTGCCAGCAGTTTACGAGGGGCCCCAGGGGCAGATACGCAGTATTTT CASSLRGAPGADTQYF TRBJ2-3 many TRBV28 -
TGTGCCAGCAGGACTAGCGGGGGGTACACCGGGGAGCTGTTTTTT CASRTSGGYTGELFF TRBJ2-2 few TRBV6-1 TRBD2
TGTGCCAGTAGTCCGCAGGGGGGTCGGGATGGCTATGGCTACACCTTC CASSPQGGRDGYGYTF TRBJ1-2 - TRBV19 TRBD1
TGCAGTGTGTGGCTAGCGGAGGGGGATGAGCAGTTCTTC CSVWLAEGDEQFF TRBJ2-1 - TRBV20-1 -
TGTGCCACCAGTGATCCCCGACAGGGAGAATACGAGCAGTACTTC CATSDPRQGEYEQYF TRBJ2-7 - TRBV24-1 TRBD1
TGTGCCAGCAGCTCCTCCGGCCACCGGGGCTACACCTTC CASSSSGHRGYTF TRBJ1-2 medium-sized TRBV6-2/TRBV6-3 -
TGTGCCTGGAGTGTAACTACTAGCCCCCGACCGTACTTC CAWSVTTSPRPYF TRBJ2-7 many TRBV30 -